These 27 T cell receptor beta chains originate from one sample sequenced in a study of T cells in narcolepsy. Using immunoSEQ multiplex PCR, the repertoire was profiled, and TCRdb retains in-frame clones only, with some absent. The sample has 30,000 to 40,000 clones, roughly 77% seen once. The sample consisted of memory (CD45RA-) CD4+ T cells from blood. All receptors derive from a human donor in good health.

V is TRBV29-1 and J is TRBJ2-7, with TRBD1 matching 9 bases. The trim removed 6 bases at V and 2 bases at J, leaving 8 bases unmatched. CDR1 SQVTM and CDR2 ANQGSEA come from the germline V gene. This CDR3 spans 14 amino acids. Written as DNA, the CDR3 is TGCAGCGTACGGTTCGGGACAGGGCCCTACGAGCAGTACTTC. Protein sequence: CSVRFGTGPYEQYF.

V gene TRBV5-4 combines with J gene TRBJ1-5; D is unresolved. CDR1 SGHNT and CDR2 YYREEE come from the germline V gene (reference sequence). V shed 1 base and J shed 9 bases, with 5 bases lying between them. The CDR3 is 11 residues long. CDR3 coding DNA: TGTGCCAGCAGCTTGTTATTGCCCCAGCATTTT. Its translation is CASSLLLPQHF. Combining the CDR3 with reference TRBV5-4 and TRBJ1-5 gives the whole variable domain ETGVTQSPTHLIKTRGQQVTLRCSSQSGHNTVSWYQQALGQGPQFIFQYYREEENGRGNFPPRFSGLQFPNYSSELNVNALELDDSALYLCASSLLLPQHFGDGTRLSIL.

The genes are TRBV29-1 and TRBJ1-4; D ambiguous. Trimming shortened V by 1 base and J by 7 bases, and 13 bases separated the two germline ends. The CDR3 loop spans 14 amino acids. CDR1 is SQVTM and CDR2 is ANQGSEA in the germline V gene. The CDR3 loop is CSVEAPDGGEKLFF. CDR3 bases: TGCAGCGTTGAAGCCCCTGATGGTGGTGAAAAACTGTTTTTT.

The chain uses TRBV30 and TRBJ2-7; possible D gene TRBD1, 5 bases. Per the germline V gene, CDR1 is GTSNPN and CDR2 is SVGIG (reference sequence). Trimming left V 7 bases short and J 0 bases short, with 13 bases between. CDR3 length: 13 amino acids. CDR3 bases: TGTGCCTTGCAAAGGGGTAGCTCCTACGAGCAGTACTTC. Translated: CALQRGSSYEQYF.

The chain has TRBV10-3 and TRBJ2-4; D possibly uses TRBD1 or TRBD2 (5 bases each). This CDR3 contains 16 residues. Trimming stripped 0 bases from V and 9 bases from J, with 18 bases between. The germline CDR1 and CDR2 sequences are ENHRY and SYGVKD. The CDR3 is CAISESIGTYNPIQYF. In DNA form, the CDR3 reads TGTGCCATCAGTGAGTCGATTGGGACCTACAACCCCATTCAGTACTTC.

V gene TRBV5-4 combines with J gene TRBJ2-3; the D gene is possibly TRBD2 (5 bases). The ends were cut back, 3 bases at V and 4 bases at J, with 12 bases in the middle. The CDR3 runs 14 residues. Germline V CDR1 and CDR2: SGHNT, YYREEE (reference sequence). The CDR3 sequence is CASSSWTSPDTQYF. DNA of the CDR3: TGTGCCAGCAGCTCTTGGACTTCTCCAGATACGCAGTATTTT.

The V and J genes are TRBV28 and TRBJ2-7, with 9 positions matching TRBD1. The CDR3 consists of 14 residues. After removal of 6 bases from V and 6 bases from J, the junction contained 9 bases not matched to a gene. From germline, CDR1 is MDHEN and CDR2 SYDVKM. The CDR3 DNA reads TGTGCCAGCAGGGGGTGGACAGGGGAAAGCGAGCAGTACTTC. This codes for CASRGWTGESEQYF.

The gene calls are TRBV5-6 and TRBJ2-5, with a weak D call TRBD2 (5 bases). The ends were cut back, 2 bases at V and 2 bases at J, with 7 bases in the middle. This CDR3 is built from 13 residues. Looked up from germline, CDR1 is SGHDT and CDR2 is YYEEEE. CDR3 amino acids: CASSFGIQETQYF. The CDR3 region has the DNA TGTGCCAGCAGCTTCGGGATTCAAGAGACCCAGTACTTC.

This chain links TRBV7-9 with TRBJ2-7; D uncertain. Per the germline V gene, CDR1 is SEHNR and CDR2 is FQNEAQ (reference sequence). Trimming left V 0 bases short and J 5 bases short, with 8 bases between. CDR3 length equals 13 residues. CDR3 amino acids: CASSLALVNEQYF. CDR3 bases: TGTGCCAGCAGCTTAGCGTTAGTCAACGAGCAGTACTTC.

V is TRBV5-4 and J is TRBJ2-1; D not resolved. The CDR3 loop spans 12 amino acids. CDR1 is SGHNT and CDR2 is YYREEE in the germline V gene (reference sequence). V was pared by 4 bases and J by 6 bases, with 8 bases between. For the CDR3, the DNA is TGTGCCAGCAGCGCGCCTGGCAATGAGCAGTTCTTC. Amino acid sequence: CASSAPGNEQFF. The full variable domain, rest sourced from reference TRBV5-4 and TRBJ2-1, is ETGVTQSPTHLIKTRGQQVTLRCSSQSGHNTVSWYQQALGQGPQFIFQYYREEENGRGNFPPRFSGLQFPNYSSELNVNALELDDSALYLCASSAPGNEQFFGPGTRLTVL.

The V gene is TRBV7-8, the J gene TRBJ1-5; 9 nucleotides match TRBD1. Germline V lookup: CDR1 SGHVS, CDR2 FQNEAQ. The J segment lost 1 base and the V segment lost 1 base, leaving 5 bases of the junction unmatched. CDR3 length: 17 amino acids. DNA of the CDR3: TGTGCCAGCAGCTTAGTCGGGACAGGGAGAAGCAATCAGCCCCAGCATTTT. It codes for CASSLVGTGRSNQPQHF.

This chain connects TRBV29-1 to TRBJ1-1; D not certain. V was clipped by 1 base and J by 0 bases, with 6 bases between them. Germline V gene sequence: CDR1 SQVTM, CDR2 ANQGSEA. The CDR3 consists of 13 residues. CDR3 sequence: CSVEGLMNTEAFF. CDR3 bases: TGCAGCGTTGAAGGACTTATGAACACTGAAGCTTTCTTT. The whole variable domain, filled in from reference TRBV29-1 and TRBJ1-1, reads SAVISQKPSRDICQRGTSLTIQCQVDSQVTMMFWYRQQPGQSLTLIATANQGSEATYESGFVIDKFPISRPNLTFSTLTVSNMSPEDSSIYLCSVEGLMNTEAFFGQGTRLTVV.

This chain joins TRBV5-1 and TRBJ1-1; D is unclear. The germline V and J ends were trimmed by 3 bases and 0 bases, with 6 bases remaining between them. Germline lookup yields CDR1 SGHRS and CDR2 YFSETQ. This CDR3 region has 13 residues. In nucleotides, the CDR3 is TGCGCCAGCAGCTGGGATATGAACACTGAAGCTTTCTTT. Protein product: CASSWDMNTEAFF.

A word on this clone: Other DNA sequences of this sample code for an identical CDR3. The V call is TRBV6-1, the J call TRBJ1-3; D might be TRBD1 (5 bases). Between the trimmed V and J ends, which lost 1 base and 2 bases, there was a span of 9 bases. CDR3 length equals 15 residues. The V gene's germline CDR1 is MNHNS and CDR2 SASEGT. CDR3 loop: CASSEVGRAGNTIYF. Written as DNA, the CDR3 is TGTGCCAGCAGTGAAGTAGGCAGGGCTGGAAACACCATATATTTT.

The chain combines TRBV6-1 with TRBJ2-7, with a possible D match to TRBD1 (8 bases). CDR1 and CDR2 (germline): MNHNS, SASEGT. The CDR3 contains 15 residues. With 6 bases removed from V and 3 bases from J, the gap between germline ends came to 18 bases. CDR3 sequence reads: CASSQSSGTGYEQYF. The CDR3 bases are TGTGCCAGCAGCCAATCAAGCGGGACAGGCTACGAGCAGTACTTC.

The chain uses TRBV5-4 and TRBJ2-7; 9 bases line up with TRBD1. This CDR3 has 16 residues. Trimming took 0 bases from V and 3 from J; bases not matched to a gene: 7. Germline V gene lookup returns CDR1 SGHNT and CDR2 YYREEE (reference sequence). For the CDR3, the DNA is TGTGCCAGCAGCTTGGCTCCCGGACAGGGGTTCTACGAGCAGTACTTC. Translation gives CASSLAPGQGFYEQYF.

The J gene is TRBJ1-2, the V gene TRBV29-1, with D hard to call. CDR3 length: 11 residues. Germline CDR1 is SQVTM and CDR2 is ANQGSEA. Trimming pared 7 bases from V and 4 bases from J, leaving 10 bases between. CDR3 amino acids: CSAHGGYGYTF. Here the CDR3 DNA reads TGCAGCGCCCACGGTGGCTATGGCTACACCTTC. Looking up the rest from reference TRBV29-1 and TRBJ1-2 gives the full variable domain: SAVISQKPSRDICQRGTSLTIQCQVDSQVTMMFWYRQQPGQSLTLIATANQGSEATYESGFVIDKFPISRPNLTFSTLTVSNMSPEDSSIYLCSAHGGYGYTFGSGTRLTVV.

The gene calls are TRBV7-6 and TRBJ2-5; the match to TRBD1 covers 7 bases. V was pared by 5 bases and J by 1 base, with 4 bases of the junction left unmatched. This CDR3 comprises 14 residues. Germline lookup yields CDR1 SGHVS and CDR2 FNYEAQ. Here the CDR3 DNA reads TGTGCCAGCAGCGACACAGGGGTCCAAGAGACCCAGTACTTC. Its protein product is CASSDTGVQETQYF.

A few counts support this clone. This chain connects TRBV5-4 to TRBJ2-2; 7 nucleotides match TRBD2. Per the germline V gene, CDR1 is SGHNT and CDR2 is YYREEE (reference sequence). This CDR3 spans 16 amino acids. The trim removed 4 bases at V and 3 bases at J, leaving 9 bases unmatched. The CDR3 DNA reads TGTGCCAGCAGCCGAGGCGGAGCGGGGCACACCGGGGAGCTGTTTTTT. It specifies CASSRGGAGHTGELFF.

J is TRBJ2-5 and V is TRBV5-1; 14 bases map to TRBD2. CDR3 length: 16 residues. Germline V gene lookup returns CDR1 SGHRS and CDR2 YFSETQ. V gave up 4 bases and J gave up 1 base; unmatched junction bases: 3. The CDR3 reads CASSPGLAGGQETQYF. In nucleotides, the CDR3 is TGCGCCAGCAGCCCTGGACTAGCGGGGGGCCAAGAGACCCAGTACTTC.

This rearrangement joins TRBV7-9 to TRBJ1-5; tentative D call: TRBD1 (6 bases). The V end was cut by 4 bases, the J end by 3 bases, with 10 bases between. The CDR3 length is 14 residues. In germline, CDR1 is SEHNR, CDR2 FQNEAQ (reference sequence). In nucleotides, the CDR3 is TGTGCCAGCAGCTATGGACAGAACAATCAGCCCCAGCATTTT. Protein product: CASSYGQNNQPQHF.

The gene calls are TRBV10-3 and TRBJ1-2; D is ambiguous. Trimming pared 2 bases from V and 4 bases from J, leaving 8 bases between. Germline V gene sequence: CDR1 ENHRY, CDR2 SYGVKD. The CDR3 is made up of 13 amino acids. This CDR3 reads CAISEDTLYGYTF. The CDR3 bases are TGTGCCATCAGTGAGGACACCCTCTATGGCTACACCTTC.

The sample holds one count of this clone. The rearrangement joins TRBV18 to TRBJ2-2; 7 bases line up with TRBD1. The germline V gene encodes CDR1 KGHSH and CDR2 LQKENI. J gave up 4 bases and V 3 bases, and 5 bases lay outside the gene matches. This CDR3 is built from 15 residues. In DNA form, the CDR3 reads TGTGCCAGCTCACCGGGACAGCAGCTCACCGGGGAGCTGTTTTTT. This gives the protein CASSPGQQLTGELFF.

The CDR3 DNA reads TGTGCCAGCAGCTTTCTCACCGGACAGGGAGTCACAGATACGCAGTATTTT. As protein: CASSFLTGQGVTDTQYF. The chain uses TRBV5-4 and TRBJ2-3, with 8 bases lining up with TRBD1. CDR1 is SGHNT and CDR2 is YYREEE in the germline V gene (reference sequence). This CDR3 region has 17 residues. V shed 2 bases and J 2 bases; nucleotides not matched to a gene: 10.

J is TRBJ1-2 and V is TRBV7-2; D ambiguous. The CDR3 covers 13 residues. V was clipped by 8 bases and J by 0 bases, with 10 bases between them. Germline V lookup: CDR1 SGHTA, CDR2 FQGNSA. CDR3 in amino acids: CASGIEANYGYTF. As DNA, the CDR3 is TGTGCCAGCGGCATTGAGGCTAACTATGGCTACACCTTC.

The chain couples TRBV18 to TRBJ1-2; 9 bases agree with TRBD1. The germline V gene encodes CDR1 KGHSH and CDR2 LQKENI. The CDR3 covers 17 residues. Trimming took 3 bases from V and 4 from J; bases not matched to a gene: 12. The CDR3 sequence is CASSPSDTGGGSYGYTF. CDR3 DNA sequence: TGTGCCAGCTCACCGAGCGATACAGGGGGCGGTAGCTATGGCTACACCTTC. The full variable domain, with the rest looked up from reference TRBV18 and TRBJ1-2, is NAGVMQNPRHLVRRRGQEARLRCSPMKGHSHVYWYRQLPEEGLKFMVYLQKENIIDESGMPKERFSAEFPKEGPSILRIQQVVRGDSAAYFCASSPSDTGGGSYGYTFGSGTRLTVV.

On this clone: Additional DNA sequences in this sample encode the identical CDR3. The CDR3 sequence is CASSTDRGSPLHF. The DNA of the CDR3 is TGTGCCAGCAGCACGGACAGGGGGTCACCCCTCCACTTT. The chain couples TRBV7-8 to TRBJ1-6; 10 bases match TRBD1. V trimming: 5 bases; J trimming: 10 bases; junction bases outside the gene matches: 2. Germline V gene lookup returns CDR1 SGHVS and CDR2 FQNEAQ. The CDR3 is made up of 13 amino acids.